The 22 T cell receptor beta chains below come from one sample, sequenced in a study of blood T cell repertoires in COVID-19. Using immunoSEQ multiplex PCR, the repertoire was profiled, and TCRdb retains in-frame clones only, with some absent. The repertoire holds roughly 220,000 clones, with around 86% as singletons. Sequencing was done on a sample of PBMCs or T cells enriched from blood (not recorded which). The receptors were gathered from a woman in her thirties or forties with acute COVID-19.

The chain links TRBV18 to TRBJ2-2; 7 bases match TRBD2. The length of the CDR3 is 16 residues. The V and J ends lost 4 bases and 0 bases, in that order; junction bases with no gene match: 5. Germline lookup yields CDR1 KGHSH and CDR2 LQKENI. CDR3: CASSQLALSNTGELFF. The CDR3 nucleotides are TGTGCCAGCTCACAACTAGCGCTTTCGAACACCGGGGAGCTGTTTTTT. The whole variable domain, filled in from reference TRBV18 and TRBJ2-2, reads NAGVMQNPRHLVRRRGQEARLRCSPMKGHSHVYWYRQLPEEGLKFMVYLQKENIIDESGMPKERFSAEFPKEGPSILRIQQVVRGDSAAYFCASSQLALSNTGELFFGEGSRLTVL.

This clone has only a few counts. V usage is TRBV11-2 and J usage is TRBJ1-2, with 7 bases that match TRBD1. CDR1 is SGHAT and CDR2 is FQNNGV in the germline V gene. This CDR3 contains 18 residues. V dropped 1 base and J dropped 4; count of bases not matched to a gene: 15. The CDR3 protein is CASSLASTGARLGYGYTF. CDR3 DNA: TGTGCCAGCAGCTTAGCCAGCACAGGGGCCCGACTGGGCTATGGCTACACCTTC.

The rearrangement uses TRBV27 and TRBJ2-1; 9 bases map to TRBD2. Germline CDR1 MNHEY, CDR2 SMNVEV (reference sequence). Trimming at V came to 7 bases and at J to 3 bases, leaving 7 bases not matched to a gene. This CDR3 is 15 amino acids long. CDR3 DNA: TGTGCCAGCAACCTTTATAGCGGGAGCTACAATGAGCAGTTCTTC. Protein product: CASNLYSGSYNEQFF.

The chain employs TRBV10-3 and TRBJ1-2; a weak D match, TRBD1 (6 bases). CDR1 is ENHRY, CDR2 SYGVKD, per germline. CDR3 length equals 14 residues. Trimming took off 2 bases at V and 4 bases at J, with 11 bases between the two ends. Here the CDR3 reads CAISEGKGGYGYTF. The CDR3 nucleotides read TGTGCCATCAGTGAGGGAAAAGGGGGCTATGGCTACACCTTC.

The rearrangement links TRBV3-1 (or the pseudogene TRBV3-2) to TRBJ2-1; 12 nucleotides align to TRBD2. The J segment lost 1 base and the V segment lost 1 base, leaving 14 bases of the junction unmatched. Germline CDR1 is LGHDT and CDR2 is YNNKEL (reference sequence). The CDR3 runs to 21 residues. The CDR3 reads CASSQAYPTSGRTPSYNEQFF. For the CDR3, the DNA is TGTGCCAGCAGCCAAGCTTACCCGACTAGCGGGAGAACCCCATCCTACAATGAGCAGTTCTTC.

The chain joins TRBV11-2 to TRBJ2-2; TRBD2 agrees at 13 bases. Trimming took 6 bases from V and 7 from J; bases not matched to a gene: 5. The CDR3 covers 15 residues. Germline CDR1 is SGHAT and CDR2 is FQNNGV. CDR3 loop: CASSWTSGSRGELFF. In DNA, the CDR3 is TGTGCCAGCAGTTGGACTAGCGGGAGCCGCGGGGAGCTGTTTTTT.

The sample holds one count of this clone. The chain carries TRBV30 and TRBJ2-5; tentative D call: TRBD1 (6 bases). Trimming stripped 2 bases from V and 9 bases from J, with 10 bases between. This CDR3 contains 11 residues. Looked up from germline, CDR1 is GTSNPN and CDR2 is SVGIG (reference sequence). CDR3 nucleotide sequence: TGTGCCTGGAGTACACAGGGCCCCCAGTACTTC. Its protein is CAWSTQGPQYF.

This rearrangement joins TRBV10-3 to TRBJ2-2; 7 bases line up with TRBD2. Germline assignment: CDR1 ENHRY and CDR2 SYGVKD. Losses at the gene ends were 6 bases for V and 5 bases for J; bases not matched to a gene: 9. The CDR3 sequence is 15 residues long. The CDR3 loop reads CAISRMGGATGELFF. CDR3 DNA: TGTGCCATCAGCCGGATGGGAGGGGCGACCGGGGAGCTGTTTTTT.

For the CDR3, the DNA is TGTGCCACCGGGGACAGGGGGCGGGATAGCAATCAGCCCCAGCATTTT. It yields the protein CATGDRGRDSNQPQHF. V is TRBV19 and J is TRBJ1-5; TRBD1 matches 12 bases. Germline-derived CDR1 and CDR2 are LNHDA and SQIVND (reference sequence). The V segment lost 10 bases and the J segment 0 bases; nucleotides outside the gene matches: 7. This CDR3 comprises 16 residues.

In DNA form, the CDR3 reads TGTGCCACAACGGGGGGGGTTAGCTCTGGAAACACCATATATTTT. This gives the protein CATTGGVSSGNTIYF. The rearrangement joins TRBV6-5 to TRBJ1-3; tentative D call: TRBD1 (5 bases). The V and J ends lost 10 bases and 0 bases respectively, with 16 bases between them. This CDR3 is 15 amino acids long. Germline CDR1 reads MNHEY; CDR2 reads SVGAGI.

The chain recombines TRBV5-1 with TRBJ2-1, with 12 nucleotides matching TRBD2. V lost 3 bases to trimming and J lost 0 bases; unmatched junction nucleotides: 16. The CDR3 extends over 21 amino acids. From germline, CDR1 is SGHRS and CDR2 YFSETQ. As DNA, the CDR3 is TGCGCCAGCAGCTCCCGTGGACTAGCGGGAAGCCTCCTTAGCTCCTACAATGAGCAGTTCTTC. Translation: CASSSRGLAGSLLSSYNEQFF.

The chain joins TRBV4-1 to TRBJ2-7; D uncertain. V dropped 4 bases and J dropped 0 bases, with 13 bases sitting between them. Germline V lookup: CDR1 MGHRA, CDR2 YSYEKL. This CDR3 is 15 amino acids long. CDR3 in amino acids: CASSRNPGDSYEQYF. The CDR3 nucleotides read TGCGCCAGCAGCCGAAACCCCGGTGACTCCTACGAGCAGTACTTC.

The rearrangement uses TRBV28 and TRBJ1-6; 11 nucleotides agree with TRBD1. The V gene's germline CDR1 is MDHEN and CDR2 SYDVKM. Trimming removed 2 bases from V and 1 base from J; junction bases left unmatched: 7. This CDR3 is 19 amino acids long. The CDR3 DNA follows: TGTGCCAGCAGTTTAGGTTGGGACAGGGGGGGGTCCTATAATTCACCCCTCCACTTT. This gives the protein CASSLGWDRGGSYNSPLHF. The full variable domain, in which reference TRBV28 and TRBJ1-6 provide the parts outside the CDR3, is DVKVTQSSRYLVKRTGEKVFLECVQDMDHENMFWYRQDPGLGLRLIYFSYDVKMKEKGDIPEGYSVSREKKERFSLILESASTNQTSMYLCASSLGWDRGGSYNSPLHFGNGTRLTVT.

V gene TRBV5-1 combines with J gene TRBJ2-7, with D possibly being TRBD1 (5 bases). CDR3 length equals 14 residues. Trimming took off 0 bases at V and 4 bases at J, with 11 bases between the two ends. Per germline, CDR1 SGHRS and CDR2 YFSETQ. The DNA for the CDR3 is TGCGCCAGCAGCTTGGGCCAACAGGTATACGAGCAGTACTTC. It encodes CASSLGQQVYEQYF.

The rearrangement uses TRBV27 and TRBJ1-6; 10 positions match TRBD1. CDR1 is MNHEY, CDR2 SMNVEV, per germline (reference sequence). Trimming at V came to 5 bases and at J to 0 bases, leaving 1 base not matched to a gene. The CDR3 sequence is 16 residues long. CDR3 region: CASSRTGGSYNSPLHF. CDR3 DNA: TGTGCCAGCAGTCGGACAGGGGGCTCCTATAATTCACCCCTCCACTTT.

The V call is TRBV7-9, the J call TRBJ2-1, with a weak D call TRBD2 (6 bases). V lost 11 bases, J lost 1 base, and 12 bases lay in between. CDR3 length: 13 amino acids. Germline loops: CDR1 SEHNR, CDR2 FQNEAQ (reference sequence). The CDR3 DNA reads TGTGCCGGCCGTAGCGGTTCCTACAATGAGCAGTTCTTC. This encodes CAGRSGSYNEQFF.

The chain couples TRBV27 to TRBJ1-5; weak D call: TRBD1 (5 bases). With 6 bases removed from V and 2 bases from J, the gap between germline ends came to 23 bases. Germline CDR1 is MNHEY and CDR2 is SMNVEV (reference sequence). The length of the CDR3 is 18 residues. CDR3 bases: TGTGCCAGCAGGAATTACAGGATCCGGGAGGAAGGCAATCAGCCCCAGCATTTT. This gives the protein CASRNYRIREEGNQPQHF.

CDR3 nucleotide sequence: TGTGCCAGTAGTATAGTCCCGACAACCCAATCCTACGAGCAGTACTTC. Its protein product is CASSIVPTTQSYEQYF. The rearrangement joins TRBV19 to TRBJ2-7; D remains ambiguous. This CDR3 contains 16 residues. V gave up 1 base and J gave up 1 base, with 14 bases separating them. Germline CDR1 and CDR2: LNHDA and SQIVND (reference sequence). Supplemented by reference TRBV19 and TRBJ2-7, the full variable domain reads DGGITQSPKYLFRKEGQNVTLSCEQNLNHDAMYWYRQDPGQGLRLIYYSQIVNDFQKGDIAEGYSVSREKKESFPLTVTSAQKNPTAFYLCASSIVPTTQSYEQYFGPGTRLTVT.

The chain employs TRBV18 and TRBJ2-7, with 7 bases identical to TRBD1. J lost 4 bases, V lost 6 bases, and 18 bases had no gene match. The CDR3 contains 17 residues. Germline V gene data show CDR1 as KGHSH and CDR2 as LQKENI. The CDR3 reads CASSPITTGQTKYEQYF. The CDR3 bases are TGTGCCAGCTCCCCTATCACCACGGGACAGACCAAATACGAGCAGTACTTC.

In its sample, this clone was seen once. The rearrangement links TRBV5-1 to TRBJ2-3, with a tentative D call TRBD1 (6 bases). There are 17 residues in the CDR3. Germline V gene sequence: CDR1 SGHRS, CDR2 YFSETQ. V dropped 4 bases and J dropped 0 bases, with 18 bases sitting between them. CDR3 sequence: CASSPPSGHPSTDTQYF. The CDR3, as DNA: TGCGCCAGCAGCCCACCGTCGGGACATCCAAGCACAGATACGCAGTATTTT.

This clone was counted a single time. V is TRBV7-2 and J is TRBJ1-2; 8 bases align to TRBD1. CDR3 length: 13 amino acids. Germline CDR1 is SGHTA and CDR2 is FQGNSA. Unmatched junction bases numbered 9, after V lost 8 bases and J lost 7 bases. CDR3 sequence reads: CASGPDRGGGYTF. The DNA for the CDR3 is TGTGCCAGCGGCCCTGACAGGGGCGGTGGCTACACCTTC. Filled out from reference TRBV7-2 and TRBJ1-2, the complete variable domain reads GAGVSQSPSNKVTEKGKDVELRCDPISGHTALYWYRQSLGQGLEFLIYFQGNSAPDKSGLPSDRFSAERTGGSVSTLTIQRTQQEDSAVYLCASGPDRGGGYTFGSGTRLTVV.

V and J are TRBV5-1 and TRBJ2-2; D gene unclear. The V gene's germline CDR1 is SGHRS and CDR2 YFSETQ. With 0 bases removed from V and 5 bases from J, the gap between germline ends came to 5 bases. The CDR3 contains 13 residues. In DNA, the CDR3 is TGCGCCAGCAGCTTGGGAGCGACCGGGGAGCTGTTTTTT. This sequence encodes CASSLGATGELFF.